Shown below are 18 T cell receptor beta chains from a single sample sequenced in a study of cytomegalovirus exposure and HLA in healthy donors. Primers: 60 Vbeta forward and 13 Jbeta reverse. Sequencing was performed with immunoSEQ multiplex PCR; in TCRdb, only in-frame clones are kept and a portion is missing. Of some 150,000 clones listed, about 86% are singletons. The sample was PBMCs. Receptors originate from a woman between 25 and 40 years old in good health and CMV-seronegative.

This chain links TRBV5-1 with TRBJ1-1; possibly TRBD1 for D (6 bases). This CDR3 is built from 14 residues. CDR1 is SGHRS, CDR2 YFSETQ, per germline. V shed 0 bases and J shed 9 bases, with 15 bases lying between them. The CDR3 DNA reads as TGCGCCAGCAGCTTGGATACAGGGAGCCGGCAAGCTTTCTTT. It yields the protein CASSLDTGSRQAFF. The full variable domain, its missing parts supplied by reference TRBV5-1 and TRBJ1-1, is KAGVTQTPRYLIKTRGQQVTLSCSPISGHRSVSWYQQTPGQGLQFLFEYFSETQRNKGNFPGRFSGRQFSNSRSEMNVSTLELGDSALYLCASSLDTGSRQAFFGQGTRLTVV.

This clone showed up just a few times. V is TRBV4-3 and J is TRBJ2-1; 8 nucleotides match TRBD1. CDR3 length equals 15 residues. The J segment lost 9 bases and the V segment lost 0 bases, leaving 7 bases of the junction unmatched. The germline V gene has CDR1 LGHNA and CDR2 YSLEER. Here the CDR3 reads CASSQEDRVDGEQFF. The CDR3, as DNA: TGCGCCAGCAGCCAAGAGGACAGGGTTGACGGTGAGCAGTTCTTC.

The chain links TRBV18 to TRBJ2-3; no clear D. The germline V and J ends were trimmed by 3 bases and 6 bases, with 16 bases remaining between them. The germline gives CDR1 KGHSH, CDR2 LQKENI. The CDR3 has 15 residues. The CDR3 DNA is TGTGCCAGCTCACCTCTCCGGTGGTCCCCGGATACGCAGTATTTT. Protein sequence: CASSPLRWSPDTQYF.

The chain recombines TRBV6-1 with TRBJ2-7, with D possibly TRBD2 on 5 matching bases. The CDR3 has 15 amino acids. V gave up 3 bases and J gave up 3 bases, with 15 bases separating them. Germline V gene data show CDR1 as MNHNS and CDR2 as SASEGT. CDR3 sequence (DNA): TGTGCCAGCAGTGAGGGCGGGCCACACTACTACGAGCAGTACTTC. This codes for CASSEGGPHYYEQYF.

J is TRBJ2-7 and V is TRBV30; 7 bases match TRBD1. Unmatched junction bases numbered 5, after V lost 2 bases and J lost 4 bases. The CDR3 has 13 residues. Looked up from germline, CDR1 is GTSNPN and CDR2 is SVGIG (reference sequence). The CDR3 is CAWSTGQTYEQYF. In DNA form, the CDR3 reads TGTGCCTGGAGTACGGGACAGACGTACGAGCAGTACTTC. The full variable domain, rest sourced from reference TRBV30 and TRBJ2-7, is SQTIHQWPATLVQPVGSPLSLECTVEGTSNPNLYWYRQAAGRGLQLLFYSVGIGQISSEVPQNLSASRPQDRQFILSSKKLLLSDSGFYLCAWSTGQTYEQYFGPGTRLTVT.

This clone was counted once. The chain is built from TRBV5-1 and TRBJ2-1; perhaps TRBD1 as D (6 bases). The CDR3 is 15 residues long. Germline V gives CDR1 SGHRS, CDR2 YFSETQ. The ends were cut back, 2 bases at V and 6 bases at J, with 15 bases in the middle. CDR3 protein: CASSLQGLGGNEQFF. The DNA for the CDR3 is TGCGCCAGCAGCTTACAGGGTTTAGGGGGCAATGAGCAGTTCTTC.

This chain uses TRBV6-5 with TRBJ1-5, with a weak D call TRBD1 (5 bases). Per germline, CDR1 MNHEY and CDR2 SVGAGI. V was shortened by 9 bases and J by 3 bases, with 18 bases between the two germline ends. CDR3 length equals 15 residues. For the CDR3, the DNA is TGTGCCAGTCTGGGACTCACCGGGGTCAATCAGCCCCAGCATTTT. Translation: CASLGLTGVNQPQHF.

For the CDR3, the DNA is TGTGCCTGGAATTCCTGGCAGCGGAATGAAAAACTGTTTTTT. Translating gives CAWNSWQRNEKLFF. The chain links TRBV30 to TRBJ1-4, with D unclear. This CDR3 spans 14 amino acids. Trimming cost V 4 bases and J 5 bases, with 14 bases left between them. Germline V gives CDR1 GTSNPN, CDR2 SVGIG (reference sequence).

As concerns this clone: The sample holds other DNA sequences that translate to the same CDR3. V gene TRBV18 combines with J gene TRBJ2-1, with 8 bases aligning to TRBD2. Trimming at V came to 3 bases and at J to 8 bases, leaving 9 bases not matched to a gene. In germline, CDR1 is KGHSH, CDR2 LQKENI. The length of the CDR3 is 15 residues. The CDR3 sequence: CASSPPAGGWYEQFF. CDR3 DNA sequence: TGTGCCAGCTCACCTCCGGCGGGAGGTTGGTATGAGCAGTTCTTC.

The chain carries TRBV29-1 and TRBJ2-3; 9 nucleotides agree with TRBD1. V gave up 6 bases and J gave up 3 bases; unmatched junction bases: 10. There are 15 residues in the CDR3. The germline V gene has CDR1 SQVTM and CDR2 ANQGSEA. The CDR3 DNA reads as TGCAGCGTAGGTAAACCGGGACAGGGAACAGATACGCAGTATTTT. This codes for CSVGKPGQGTDTQYF.

J is TRBJ2-3 and V is TRBV6-8, with 8 bases identical to TRBD1. J was trimmed by 2 bases and V by 9 bases; bases with no gene match: 25. Germline V gene sequence: CDR1 MNHGY, CDR2 SAAAGT. The CDR3 runs 20 residues. CDR3 loop: CARETGTGQQQGDNTDTQYF. Here the CDR3 DNA reads TGTGCCAGAGAGACCGGGACAGGCCAACAACAAGGCGATAACACAGATACGCAGTATTTT.

The gene calls are TRBV18 and TRBJ1-1, with 7 bases fitting TRBD1. Germline V gene sequence: CDR1 KGHSH, CDR2 LQKENI. With 6 bases clipped from V and 4 bases from J, the junction kept 2 bases outside the gene matches. This CDR3 has 12 residues. The CDR3 sequence: CASSRDSTEAFF. CDR3 nucleotides: TGTGCCAGCTCCCGGGACAGCACTGAAGCTTTCTTT.

This chain links TRBV4-3 with TRBJ1-2; 8 nucleotides line up with TRBD1. Trimming took 0 bases from V and 7 from J; bases not matched to a gene: 7. The CDR3 is made up of 15 amino acids. Germline assignment: CDR1 LGHNA and CDR2 YSLEER. CDR3 coding DNA: TGCGCCAGCAGCCAAGACAGGGGGCGACGGGGTGGCTACACCTTC. Translating it yields CASSQDRGRRGGYTF.

The chain joins TRBV7-8 to TRBJ1-2, with a tentative D call TRBD1 (6 bases). This CDR3 contains 15 residues. Trimming shortened V by 5 bases and J by 3 bases, and 16 bases separated the two germline ends. The V gene's germline CDR1 is SGHVS and CDR2 FQNEAQ. The chain's CDR3 is CASSPSTGNYYGYTF. In DNA form, the CDR3 reads TGTGCCAGCAGCCCCTCGACAGGAAACTACTATGGCTACACCTTC.

The genes are TRBV28 and TRBJ1-4; D not resolved. The CDR3 totals 15 residues. The V gene lost 1 base and the J gene lost 4 bases, with 10 bases spanning the gap. Germline assignment: CDR1 MDHEN and CDR2 SYDVKM. The chain's CDR3 is CASSLYDIFNEKLFF. The CDR3 DNA sequence: TGTGCCAGCAGTTTATACGACATCTTTAATGAAAAACTGTTTTTT.

This rearrangement joins TRBV30 to TRBJ1-5; 7 bases agree with TRBD1. The V and J ends lost 5 bases and 4 bases, in that order; junction bases with no gene match: 5. The CDR3 sequence is 13 residues long. Germline CDR1 GTSNPN, CDR2 SVGIG (reference sequence). This chain's CDR3 is CAWSRQGNQPQHF. CDR3 bases: TGTGCCTGGTCTCGACAGGGAAATCAGCCCCAGCATTTT.

The chain recombines TRBV5-1 with TRBJ1-1; D unclear. The CDR3 covers 15 residues. V was cut by 0 bases and J by 2 bases, with 11 bases left in between. The V gene's germline CDR1 is SGHRS and CDR2 YFSETQ. CDR3 coding DNA: TGCGCCAGCAGCTTGGTAGGCGGCAGCAACACTGAAGCTTTCTTT. This encodes CASSLVGGSNTEAFF.

V and J are TRBV27 and TRBJ2-7; TRBD1 matches 10 bases. Unmatched junction bases numbered 10, after V lost 6 bases and J lost 2 bases. The CDR3 extends over 16 amino acids. Germline V gene data show CDR1 as MNHEY and CDR2 as SMNVEV (reference sequence). The CDR3: CASRRPRTGGTYEQYF. In nucleotides, the CDR3 is TGTGCCAGCAGACGTCCCCGGACAGGGGGGACCTACGAGCAGTACTTC.